These T cell receptor beta chains were read from a single sample in a study of CD8 T cells in ankylosing spondylitis. MiXCR was run by TCRdb on the 5' RACE reads, yielding one entry per CDR3 protein. In the table there are more than 150,000 distinct CDR3 sequences, over 10% of which are singletons. The sequenced material came from blood, either unsorted or a sorted T cell fraction (not recorded which). The source is a female donor with ankylosing spondylitis or in good health (not recorded which). Each CDR3 is given with its conserved first and last residue. The D gene is left open where the match is weak. A row's size may be missing; if present it is once, few, many or a size class.

D gene: .
J gene: TRBJ2-1
V gene: TRBV5-6
clone size: .
CDR3 DNA: TGTGCCAGCAGCTTTAGAGGGACGGGCGATGAGCAGTTCTTC
CDR3 protein: CASSFRGTGDEQFF

D gene: .
J gene: TRBJ1-2
V gene: TRBV7-3
clone size: .
CDR3 DNA: TGTGCCAGCAGCTTATCAGGGGATTCCTATGGCTACACCTTC
CDR3 protein: CASSLSGDSYGYTF

D gene: .
J gene: TRBJ2-3
V gene: TRBV6-2/TRBV6-3
clone size: .
CDR3 DNA: TGTGCCACTATTCCTGAGCGCAAAGGCACAGATACGCAGTATTTT
CDR3 protein: CATIPERKGTDTQYF

D gene: TRBD1
J gene: TRBJ2-1
V gene: TRBV10-2
clone size: many
CDR3 DNA: TGCGCCAGCAGACCCGGGACAGGGGTTTTAGATGAGCAGTTCTTC
CDR3 protein: CASRPGTGVLDEQFF

D gene: .
J gene: TRBJ2-7
V gene: TRBV4-3
clone size: few
CDR3 DNA: TGCGCCAGCAGCCAAGAAGGTCTGGGCTCCTACGAGCAGTACTTC
CDR3 protein: CASSQEGLGSYEQYF

D gene: .
J gene: TRBJ1-2
V gene: TRBV10-3
clone size: few
CDR3 DNA: TGTGCCATCTGGCCGGGGAACTATGGCTACACCTTC
CDR3 protein: CAIWPGNYGYTF

D gene: .
J gene: TRBJ2-7
V gene: TRBV7-2
clone size: many
CDR3 DNA: TGTGCCAGCAGCTTAAGGGACAAAGTAACCTACGAGCAGTACTTC
CDR3 protein: CASSLRDKVTYEQYF

D gene: .
J gene: TRBJ2-1
V gene: TRBV7-2
clone size: many
CDR3 DNA: TGTGCCAGCAGCCTCGATTACGTTAATGAGCAGTTCTTC
CDR3 protein: CASSLDYVNEQFF

D gene: TRBD2
J gene: TRBJ2-7
V gene: TRBV4-1
clone size: few
CDR3 DNA: TGCGCCAGCAGCCAAGGCACTAGCGGGAGATACGAGCAGTACTTC
CDR3 protein: CASSQGTSGRYEQYF

D gene: .
J gene: TRBJ2-5
V gene: TRBV27
clone size: .
CDR3 DNA: TGTGCCAGCAGTTTAAACAGTTTGGGGGGGACCCAGTACTTC
CDR3 protein: CASSLNSLGGTQYF

D gene: .
J gene: TRBJ2-2
V gene: TRBV28
clone size: few
CDR3 DNA: TGTGCCAGCAGTTTGCCCCTGAACACCGGGGAGCTGTTTTTT
CDR3 protein: CASSLPLNTGELFF

D gene: TRBD1
J gene: TRBJ2-5
V gene: TRBV4-1
clone size: few
CDR3 DNA: TGCGCCAGCAGCAGTACCCGGGACAGGGAGATAAAGACCCAGTACTTC
CDR3 protein: CASSSTRDREIKTQYF

D gene: .
J gene: TRBJ2-7
V gene: TRBV10-3
clone size: many
CDR3 DNA: TGTGCCATCACACCTGGTCGGGGGAGTTCGGGCGAGCAGTACTTC
CDR3 protein: CAITPGRGSSGEQYF

D gene: .
J gene: TRBJ2-5
V gene: TRBV7-3
clone size: few
CDR3 DNA: TGTGCCAGCAGCCCAACAACCGGGACGGGATCCCAGTACTTC
CDR3 protein: CASSPTTGTGSQYF

D gene: .
J gene: TRBJ2-1
V gene: TRBV7-2
clone size: many
CDR3 DNA: TGTGCCAGCAGCTTAGTAGGGACGAACAATGAGCAGTTCTTC
CDR3 protein: CASSLVGTNNEQFF

D gene: .
J gene: TRBJ2-7
V gene: TRBV4-2
clone size: many
CDR3 DNA: TGTGCCAGCAGCCAGGCCGGGACTGGAACCTACGAGCAGTACTTC
CDR3 protein: CASSQAGTGTYEQYF

D gene: .
J gene: TRBJ2-7
V gene: TRBV6-5
clone size: many
CDR3 DNA: TGTGCCAGTCGGACAGTATACGAGCAGTACTTC
CDR3 protein: CASRTVYEQYF

D gene: TRBD2
J gene: TRBJ2-1
V gene: TRBV30
clone size: few
CDR3 DNA: TGTGCCTGGAGTGGTTTAACCCTACTACTAGCGGGAGTGAGTGGGAATGAGCAGTTCTTC
CDR3 protein: CAWSGLTLLLAGVSGNEQFF

D gene: TRBD1
J gene: TRBJ1-6
V gene: TRBV12-3/TRBV12-4
clone size: many
CDR3 DNA: TGTGCCAGCAGTTACTCATCACAGGGGTCACCCCTCCACTTT
CDR3 protein: CASSYSSQGSPLHF

D gene: .
J gene: TRBJ1-2
V gene: TRBV3-1
clone size: many
CDR3 DNA: TGTGCCAGCACTCCTGGGCCTCTTAACTATGGCTACACCTTC
CDR3 protein: CASTPGPLNYGYTF

D gene: .
J gene: TRBJ2-7
V gene: TRBV20-1
clone size: many
CDR3 DNA: TGCAGTGCTAGCGGACACGGTAACGAGCAGTACTTC
CDR3 protein: CSASGHGNEQYF

D gene: .
J gene: TRBJ1-1
V gene: TRBV19
clone size: many
CDR3 DNA: TGTGCCAGTAGTCGGGTCCTTCAGATGAACACTGAAGCTTTCTTT
CDR3 protein: CASSRVLQMNTEAFF

D gene: .
J gene: TRBJ1-2
V gene: TRBV5-1
clone size: many
CDR3 DNA: TGCGCCAGCAGCTTGGTAGGGGATGGTGTAGCTGGCTACACCTTC
CDR3 protein: CASSLVGDGVAGYTF

D gene: TRBD2
J gene: TRBJ2-5
V gene: TRBV11-2
clone size: .
CDR3 DNA: TGTGCCAGCAGCTTAGTAGAGCTAGCGGGTGGAGAGACCCAGTACTTC
CDR3 protein: CASSLVELAGGETQYF